What follows are 16 T cell receptor beta chains derived from one specimen sequenced in a study of blood T cell repertoires in COVID-19. The method was immunoSEQ multiplex PCR; TCRdb's version includes in-frame clones alone and lacks a portion of them. Here the sample spans roughly 120,000 clones, about 84% being singletons. The sequencing input was peripheral blood. The receptors were gathered from a man in his sixties with acute or convalescent COVID-19.

V and J are TRBV19 and TRBJ2-3; perhaps TRBD1 as D (5 bases). CDR1 and CDR2 (germline): LNHDA, SQIVND (reference sequence). With 3 bases removed from V and 2 bases from J, the gap between germline ends came to 15 bases. The CDR3 has 16 amino acids. Here the CDR3 reads CASSMEDRATTDTQYF. In DNA form, the CDR3 reads TGTGCCAGTAGTATGGAAGACAGAGCCACCACAGATACGCAGTATTTT.

This chain links TRBV27 with TRBJ2-7; 8 bases align to TRBD1. Trimming cost V 6 bases and J 5 bases; bases outside gene matches: 12. CDR1 and CDR2 from the germline V gene are MNHEY and SMNVEV (reference sequence). CDR3 length: 15 residues. The DNA for the CDR3 is TGTGCCAGCAGCTCCCCCGGACAGGGAGGTCACGAGCAGTACTTC. Protein sequence: CASSSPGQGGHEQYF.

The rearrangement links TRBV29-1 to TRBJ2-2, with TRBD2 as a possible D gene (6 bases). The CDR3 extends over 13 amino acids. CDR1 and CDR2 (germline): SQVTM, ANQGSEA. With 4 bases removed from V and 4 bases from J, the gap between germline ends came to 10 bases. CDR3 DNA sequence: TGCAGCGTTGCATCCGGGGGCACCGGGGAGCTGTTTTTT. Its protein product is CSVASGGTGELFF.

The rearrangement joins TRBV12-3 or TRBV12-4 to TRBJ1-6; the D gene is possibly TRBD1 (5 bases). The CDR3 loop spans 12 amino acids. V was shortened by 6 bases and J by 9 bases, with 9 bases between the two germline ends. The CDR3 bases are TGTGCCAGCAGCTCGGGGGTTTCACCCCTCCACTTT. It encodes CASSSGVSPLHF.

This clone was observed a single time. V usage is TRBV19 and J usage is TRBJ1-5, with D tentatively TRBD1 (5 bases). V was cut by 0 bases and J by 0 bases, with 18 bases left in between. Germline values: CDR1 LNHDA, CDR2 SQIVND (reference sequence). The CDR3 has 19 amino acids. CDR3 sequence: CASSIDRRDGGYSNQPQHF. In DNA form, the CDR3 reads TGTGCCAGTAGTATAGATCGCAGGGACGGGGGTTATAGCAATCAGCCCCAGCATTTT.

The gene calls are TRBV28 and TRBJ2-1; D is perhaps TRBD2 (5 bases). V shed 7 bases and J shed 7 bases, with 17 bases lying between them. There are 14 residues in the CDR3. Germline values: CDR1 MDHEN, CDR2 SYDVKM. The CDR3, as DNA: TGTGCCAGCACGTGGGCGGGCCGGTCTAATGAGCAGTTCTTC. This sequence encodes CASTWAGRSNEQFF.

This chain uses TRBV12-3 or TRBV12-4 with TRBJ2-4; D perhaps matches TRBD1 (5 bases). The CDR3 covers 13 residues. Trimming removed 3 bases at V and 9 bases at J, with 12 bases between. The chain's CDR3 is CASSFLQDGIQYF. The CDR3 coding sequence is TGTGCCAGCAGTTTTTTACAGGATGGCATTCAGTACTTC.

This chain joins TRBV29-1 and TRBJ2-7, with TRBD1 matching over 8 bases. Looked up from germline, CDR1 is SQVTM and CDR2 is ANQGSEA. The V gene end was trimmed by 6 bases and the J gene end by 0 bases; junction bases not matched to a gene: 4. The CDR3 extends over 13 amino acids. CDR3 in amino acids: CSVCQGASYEQYF. The CDR3 DNA sequence: TGCAGCGTCTGTCAGGGGGCCTCCTACGAGCAGTACTTC.

This clone was detected a few times. An end of the junction does not agree with germline; a read error may underlie this. V gene TRBV2 combines with J gene TRBJ2-7; the D is unclear. The length of the CDR3 is 11 residues. Germline CDR1 and CDR2: SNHLY and FYNNEI. Here the CDR3 reads CASRDPGERYF. In nucleotides, the CDR3 is TGTGCCAGCAGAGATCCTGGCGAGCGGTACTTC.

The chain links TRBV6-5 to TRBJ1-1; D not resolved. CDR3 length: 12 residues. Trimming cost V 6 bases and J 2 bases, with 7 bases left between them. Germline values: CDR1 MNHEY, CDR2 SVGAGI. In DNA form, the CDR3 reads TGTGCCAGCAGCTATAGTAACACTGAAGCTTTCTTT. Protein: CASSYSNTEAFF.

This sequence joins TRBV7-2 and TRBJ2-7, with D perhaps TRBD2 (6 bases). Germline V gives CDR1 SGHTA, CDR2 FQGNSA. The V end lost 2 bases, the J end lost 5 bases, and 10 bases lay between the germline ends. This CDR3 region has 13 residues. This CDR3 is CASSLISGDEQYF. The CDR3 DNA follows: TGTGCCAGCAGCTTAATATCGGGGGACGAGCAGTACTTC.

This clone was counted between two and nine times. The chain employs TRBV5-1 and TRBJ2-1; D unclear. This CDR3 is 13 amino acids long. The germline CDR1 and CDR2 sequences are SGHRS and YFSETQ. The ends were cut back, 6 bases at V and 6 bases at J, with 13 bases in the middle. CDR3 nucleotides: TGCGCCAGCACCCCCGGTGAGATCAATGAGCAGTTCTTC. This codes for CASTPGEINEQFF.

The DNA of the CDR3 is TGTGCCAGCAGTTACCCAGGGGGAGAGCAGTACTTC. It is translated as CASSYPGGEQYF. The rearrangement links TRBV27 to TRBJ2-7; 7 bases fit TRBD1. Germline assignment: CDR1 MNHEY and CDR2 SMNVEV (reference sequence). Germline trimming cut 4 bases from V and 7 bases from J; bases unmatched to any gene: 4. The CDR3 runs 12 residues.

The chain joins TRBV25-1 to TRBJ2-5; D may be TRBD2 (6 bases). CDR1 and CDR2 from the germline V gene are MGHDK and SYGVNS. The ends were cut back, 1 base at V and 5 bases at J, with 14 bases in the middle. This CDR3 is 15 amino acids long. CDR3 amino acids: CASSEFRGGVETQYF. CDR3 nucleotide sequence: TGTGCCAGCAGTGAATTTAGAGGAGGGGTTGAGACCCAGTACTTC.

This clone has just a few counts. The chain uses TRBV6-1 and TRBJ1-3; 7 bases line up with TRBD1. Germline lookup yields CDR1 MNHNS and CDR2 SASEGT. The CDR3 is 18 amino acids. With V trimmed by 4 bases and J by 0 bases, 12 bases remained unmatched. The CDR3 region has the DNA TGTGCCAGCAGTGCGCTCCAAGGGGGCGCCGCCTCTGGAAACACCATATATTTT. Protein sequence: CASSALQGGAASGNTIYF.

The chain joins TRBV24-1 to TRBJ2-1; D may be TRBD2 (5 bases). The CDR3 totals 14 residues. The V end was cut by 7 bases, the J end by 1 base, with 10 bases between. Per germline, CDR1 KGHDR and CDR2 SFDVKD. The CDR3 loop is CATSETSSYNEQFF. The CDR3 DNA is TGTGCCACCAGCGAAACTAGTTCCTACAATGAGCAGTTCTTC.